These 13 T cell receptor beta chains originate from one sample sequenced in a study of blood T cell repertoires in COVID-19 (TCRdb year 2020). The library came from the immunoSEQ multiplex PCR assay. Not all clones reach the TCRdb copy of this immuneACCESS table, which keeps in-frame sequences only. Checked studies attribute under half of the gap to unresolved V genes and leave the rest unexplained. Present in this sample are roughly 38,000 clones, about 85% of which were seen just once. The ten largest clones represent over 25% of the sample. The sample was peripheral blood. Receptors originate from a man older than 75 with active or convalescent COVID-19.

The CDR3 DNA reads as TGTGCCAGCAGCCGAAATGGGCCTAGCGGAGGTGGAGATACGCAGTATTTT. Translated, it gives CASSRNGPSGGGDTQYF. The V and J genes are TRBV7-3 and TRBJ2-3, with 7 bases fitting TRBD2. CDR1 and CDR2 from the germline V gene are SGHTA and FQGTGA. The CDR3 loop spans 17 amino acids. V trimming: 5 bases; J trimming: 5 bases; junction bases outside the gene matches: 16.

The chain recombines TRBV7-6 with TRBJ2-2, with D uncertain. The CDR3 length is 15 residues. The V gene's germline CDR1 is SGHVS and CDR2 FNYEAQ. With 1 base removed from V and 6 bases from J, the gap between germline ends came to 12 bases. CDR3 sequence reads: CASSLVPEVAGELFF. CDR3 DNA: TGTGCCAGCAGCTTAGTCCCAGAGGTCGCCGGGGAGCTGTTTTTT.

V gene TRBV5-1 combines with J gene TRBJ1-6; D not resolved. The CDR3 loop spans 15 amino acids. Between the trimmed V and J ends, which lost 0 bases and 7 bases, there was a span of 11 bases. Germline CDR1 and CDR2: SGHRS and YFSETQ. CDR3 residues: CASSLDFAANSPLHF. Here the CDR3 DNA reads TGCGCCAGCAGCTTGGATTTCGCGGCGAATTCACCCCTCCACTTT.

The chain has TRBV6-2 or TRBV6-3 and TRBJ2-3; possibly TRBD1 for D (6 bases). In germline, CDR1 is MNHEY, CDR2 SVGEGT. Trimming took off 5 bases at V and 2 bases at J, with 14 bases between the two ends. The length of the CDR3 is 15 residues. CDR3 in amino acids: CASSTSRGATDTQYF. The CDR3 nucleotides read TGTGCCAGCAGTACAAGCAGGGGTGCCACAGATACGCAGTATTTT.

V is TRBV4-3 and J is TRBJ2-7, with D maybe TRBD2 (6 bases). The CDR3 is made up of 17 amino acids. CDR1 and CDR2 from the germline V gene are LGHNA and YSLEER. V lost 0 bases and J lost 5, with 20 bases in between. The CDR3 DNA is TGCGCCAGCAGCCAAGATCTAAGGGGACTTAACGCCAACGAGCAGTACTTC. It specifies CASSQDLRGLNANEQYF.

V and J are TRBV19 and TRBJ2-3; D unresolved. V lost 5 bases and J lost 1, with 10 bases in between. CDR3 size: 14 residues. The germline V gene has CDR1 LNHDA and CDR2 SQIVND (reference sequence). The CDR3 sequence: CASSFGWGTDTQYF. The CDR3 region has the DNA TGTGCCAGTAGTTTCGGGTGGGGCACAGATACGCAGTATTTT.

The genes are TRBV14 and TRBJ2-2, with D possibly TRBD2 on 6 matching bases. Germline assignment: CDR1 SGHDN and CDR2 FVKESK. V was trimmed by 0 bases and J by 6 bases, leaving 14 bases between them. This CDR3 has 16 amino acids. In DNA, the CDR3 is TGTGCCAGCAGCCAAGATCTGTGGAGGGTTTCCGGGGAGCTGTTTTTT. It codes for CASSQDLWRVSGELFF.

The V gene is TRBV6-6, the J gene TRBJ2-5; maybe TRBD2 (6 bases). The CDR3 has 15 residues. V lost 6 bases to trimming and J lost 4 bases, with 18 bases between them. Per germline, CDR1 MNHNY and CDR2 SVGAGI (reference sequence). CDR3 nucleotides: TGTGCCAGCAGCTTACTAGCAGGCGTTCCAGAGACCCAGTACTTC. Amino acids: CASSLLAGVPETQYF.

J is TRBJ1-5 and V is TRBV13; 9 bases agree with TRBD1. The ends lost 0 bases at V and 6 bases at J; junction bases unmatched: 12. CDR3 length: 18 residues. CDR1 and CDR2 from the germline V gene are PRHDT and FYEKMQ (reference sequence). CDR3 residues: CASSLGLIGTGTTQPQHF. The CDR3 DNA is TGTGCCAGCAGCTTAGGCCTAATAGGGACAGGGACCACTCAGCCCCAGCATTTT.

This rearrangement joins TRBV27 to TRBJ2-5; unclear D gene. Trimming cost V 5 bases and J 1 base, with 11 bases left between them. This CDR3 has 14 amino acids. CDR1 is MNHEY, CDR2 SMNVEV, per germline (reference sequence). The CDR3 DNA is TGTGCCAGCAGTCCTCACAACGTCCAAGAGACCCAGTACTTC. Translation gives CASSPHNVQETQYF.

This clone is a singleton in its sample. The CDR3 coding sequence is TGTGCCAGCAGCCGACGAGTAGAGGCGGCCGGGTACAATGAGCAGTTCTTC. Encoded protein: CASSRRVEAAGYNEQFF. The chain couples TRBV3-1 (or the pseudogene TRBV3-2) to TRBJ2-1; D gene ambiguous. The CDR3 runs to 17 residues. The germline V gene encodes CDR1 LGHDT and CDR2 YNNKEL (reference sequence). Trimming removed 4 bases from V and 4 bases from J, with 20 bases in between.

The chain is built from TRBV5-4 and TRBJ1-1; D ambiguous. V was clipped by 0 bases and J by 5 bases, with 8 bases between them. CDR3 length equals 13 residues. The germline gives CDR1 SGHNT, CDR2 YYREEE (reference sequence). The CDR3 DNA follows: TGTGCCAGCAGCTTGGGGCGGGAGACTGAAGCTTTCTTT. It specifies CASSLGRETEAFF.

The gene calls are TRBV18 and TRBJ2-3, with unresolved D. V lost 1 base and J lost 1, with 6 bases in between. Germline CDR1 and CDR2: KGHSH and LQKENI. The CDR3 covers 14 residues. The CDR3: CASSPQLGTDTQYF. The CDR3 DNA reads TGTGCCAGCTCACCACAGCTAGGCACAGATACGCAGTATTTT.